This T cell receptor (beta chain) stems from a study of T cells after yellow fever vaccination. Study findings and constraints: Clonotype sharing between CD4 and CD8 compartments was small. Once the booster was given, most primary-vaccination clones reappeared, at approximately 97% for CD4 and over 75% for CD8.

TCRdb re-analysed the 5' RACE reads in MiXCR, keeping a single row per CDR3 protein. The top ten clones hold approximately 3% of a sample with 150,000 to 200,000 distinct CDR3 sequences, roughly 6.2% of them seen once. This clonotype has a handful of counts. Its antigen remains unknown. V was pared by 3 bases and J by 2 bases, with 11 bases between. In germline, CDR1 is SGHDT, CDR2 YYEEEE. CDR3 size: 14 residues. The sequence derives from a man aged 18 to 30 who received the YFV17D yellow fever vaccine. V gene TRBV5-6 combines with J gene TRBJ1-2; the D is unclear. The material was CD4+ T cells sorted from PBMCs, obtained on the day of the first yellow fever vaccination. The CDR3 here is CASSSGLPNYGYTF. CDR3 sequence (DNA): TGTGCCAGCAGCTCAGGACTGCCAAACTATGGCTACACCTTC.